This T cell receptor beta chain derives from a study of T cell changes during pregnancy in multiple sclerosis. The J segment lost 2 bases and the V segment lost 3 bases, leaving 4 bases of the junction unmatched. From germline, CDR1 is MDHEN and CDR2 SYDVKM. This CDR3 is 14 amino acids long. TCRdb's table, derived via immunoSEQ multiplex PCR, lists solely in-frame clones and lacks some. Altogether just under 65,000 clones are present, roughly 87% being singletons, with the ten largest covering around 2.1%. The sample was peripheral blood, taken in the second trimester of pregnancy. The genes are TRBV28 and TRBJ2-7; 7 bases align to TRBD1. This TCR was recovered from a female donor in good health, enrolled as a control in a pregnancy study. The CDR3 loop is CASSFLGQAYEQYF. CDR3 coding DNA: TGTGCCAGCAGTTTCCTCGGACAGGCCTACGAGCAGTACTTC. The whole variable domain, filled in from reference TRBV28 and TRBJ2-7, reads DVKVTQSSRYLVKRTGEKVFLECVQDMDHENMFWYRQDPGLGLRLIYFSYDVKMKEKGDIPEGYSVSREKKERFSLILESASTNQTSMYLCASSFLGQAYEQYFGPGTRLTVT.